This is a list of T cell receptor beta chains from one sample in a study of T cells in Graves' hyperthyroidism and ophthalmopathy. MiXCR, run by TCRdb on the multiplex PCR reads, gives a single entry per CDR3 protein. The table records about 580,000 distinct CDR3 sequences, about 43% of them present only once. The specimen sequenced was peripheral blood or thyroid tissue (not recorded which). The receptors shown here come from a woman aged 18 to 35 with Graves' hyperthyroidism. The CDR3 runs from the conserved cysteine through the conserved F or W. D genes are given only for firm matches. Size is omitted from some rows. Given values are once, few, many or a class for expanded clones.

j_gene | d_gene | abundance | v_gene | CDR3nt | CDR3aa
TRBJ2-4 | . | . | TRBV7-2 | TGTGCCTGGGCGGGAGCCAAAAACATTCAGTACTTC | CAWAGAKNIQYF
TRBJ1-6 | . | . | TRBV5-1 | TGCGCCAGCAAACTGGGCGCAAATTCACCCCTCCACTTT | CASKLGANSPLHF
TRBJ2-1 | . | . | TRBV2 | TGTGCCAGCAGTGAACGTGTTACGGGCAATGAGCAGTTCTTC | CASSERVTGNEQFF
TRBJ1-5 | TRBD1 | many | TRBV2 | TGTGCCAGCAGTCCTAGGCAGGGGGGGGATCAGCCCCAGCATTTT | CASSPRQGGDQPQHF
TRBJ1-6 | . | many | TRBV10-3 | TGTGCCATCAGTGAGTCCATCCCATCACCCCTCCACTTT | CAISESIPSPLHF
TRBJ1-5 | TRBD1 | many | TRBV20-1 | TGCAGTGCTAGTGTACGGTTTCAGGGGGATCAGCCCCAGCATTTT | CSASVRFQGDQPQHF
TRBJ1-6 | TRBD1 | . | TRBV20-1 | TGCAGTGCTAGAATGACAGGGCATTCACCCCTCCACTTT | CSARMTGHSPLHF
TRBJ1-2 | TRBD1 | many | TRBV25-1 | TGTGCCAGCAGAGAGACAGGGGGCCAGGGCTATGGCTACACCTTC | CASRETGGQGYGYTF
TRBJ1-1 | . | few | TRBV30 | TGTGCCTGGAGTGTACCGGCGCCATTCCCTCCTGAAGCTTTCTTT | CAWSVPAPFPPEAFF
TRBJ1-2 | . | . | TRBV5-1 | TGCGCCAGCAGCGTTGAAGGCAATGGCTACACCTTC | CASSVEGNGYTF
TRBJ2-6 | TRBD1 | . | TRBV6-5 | TGTGCCAGCAGTTACCAACGACAGGGTATGAACACTGAAGCTTTC | CASSYQRQGMNTEAF
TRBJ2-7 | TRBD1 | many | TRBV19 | TGTGCCAGTAGGCTGGGACAGGGGTACCACGAGCAGTACTTC | CASRLGQGYHEQYF
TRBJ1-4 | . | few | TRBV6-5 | TGTGCCAGCAGAACACAGGGATTTAATGAAAAACTGTTTTTT | CASRTQGFNEKLFF
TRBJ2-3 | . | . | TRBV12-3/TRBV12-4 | TGTGCCAGCAGTTTAGGTGGCGTGTACAATGAGCAGTATTTT | CASSLGGVYNEQYF
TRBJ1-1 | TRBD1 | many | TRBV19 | TGTGCCAGTAGGACCGGGACAGGGGCGGGCACTGAAGCTTTCTTT | CASRTGTGAGTEAFF
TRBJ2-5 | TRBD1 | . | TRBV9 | TGTGCCAGCAGCGTAGTTGGACAGGGCGGGGAGACCCAGTACTTC | CASSVVGQGGETQYF
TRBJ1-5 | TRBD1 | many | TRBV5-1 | TGCGCCAGCAGCTTGGCAGGGGGGCGCAATCAGCCCCAGCATTTT | CASSLAGGRNQPQHF
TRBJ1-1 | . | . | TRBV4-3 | TGCGCCAGCAGCCAAGAGACGGGGCCTATGACTGAAGCTTTCTTT | CASSQETGPMTEAFF
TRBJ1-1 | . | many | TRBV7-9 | TGTGCCAGCCGGCTTGGCACTGAAGCTTTCTTT | CASRLGTEAFF
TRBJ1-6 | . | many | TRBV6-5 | TGTGCCAGCAGTTACGCCCGGGAAGTCAATTCACCCCTCCACTTT | CASSYAREVNSPLHF
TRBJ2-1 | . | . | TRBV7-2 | TGTGCCAGCTCGGACGTAGAAAGGGTCAATGAGCAGTTCTTC | CASSDVERVNEQFF
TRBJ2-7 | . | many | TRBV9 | TGTGCCAGCAGCGTAGGAATCAACTCCTACGAGCAGTACTTC | CASSVGINSYEQYF
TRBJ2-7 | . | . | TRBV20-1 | TGCAGTGCTGACTCAGGGGTAGGTCCCTACGAGCAGTACTTC | CSADSGVGPYEQYF
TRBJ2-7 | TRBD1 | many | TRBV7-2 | TGTGCCAGCAGCCCGAGGACAGGGAGATACGAGCAGTACTTC | CASSPRTGRYEQYF
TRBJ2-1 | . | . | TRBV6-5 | TGTGCCAGCAGTGCATCGACAGGGGAGGGTGAGCAGTTCTTC | CASSASTGEGEQFF
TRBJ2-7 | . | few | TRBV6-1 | TGTGCCAGCATGACGCCGGTAATCTCCTACGAGCAGTACTTC | CASMTPVISYEQYF
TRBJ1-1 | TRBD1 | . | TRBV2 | TGTGCCAGCAGTGAACAGGAGGGGGCAGATGCTTTCTTT | CASSEQEGADAFF
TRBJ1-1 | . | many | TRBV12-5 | TGTGCTAGTGGTTTGGGATCCAACACTGAAGCTTTCTTT | CASGLGSNTEAFF
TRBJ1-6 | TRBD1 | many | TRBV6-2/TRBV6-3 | TGTGCCAGCATCCGACAGGGGCTCAATTCACCCCTCCACTTT | CASIRQGLNSPLHF
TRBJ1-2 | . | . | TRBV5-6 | TGTGCCAGCAGTCTGGGCGGGGACCGGTACACCTTC | CASSLGGDRYTF
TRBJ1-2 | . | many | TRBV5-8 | TGTGCCAGCAGCATAGGACTGAGCAATGGCTACACCTTC | CASSIGLSNGYTF
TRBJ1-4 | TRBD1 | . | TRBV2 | TGTGCCAGCAGATACCGGACAGGAGATGAAAAACTGTTTTTT | CASRYRTGDEKLFF
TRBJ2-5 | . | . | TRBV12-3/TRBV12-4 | TGTGCCGGCAGTGCCGAGACCCAGTACTTC | CAGSAETQYF
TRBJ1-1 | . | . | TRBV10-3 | TGTGTCAGCAGTTACTCCCAGAACACTGAAGCTTTCTTT | CVSSYSQNTEAFF
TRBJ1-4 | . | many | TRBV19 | TGTGCCAGTACCCCCGGGGACGGGGTTTTCGGTGAAAAACTGTTTTTT | CASTPGDGVFGEKLFF
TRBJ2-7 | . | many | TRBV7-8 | TGTGCCAGCAGCTTAGAGGGCGCAGGATACGAGCAGTACTTC | CASSLEGAGYEQYF
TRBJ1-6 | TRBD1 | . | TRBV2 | TGTGCCAGCAGTGCGACAGGGAGATCACCCCTCCACTTT | CASSATGRSPLHF
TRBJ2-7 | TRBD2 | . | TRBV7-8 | TGTGCCAGCAGCTGGGGGGGAAGTGAGCAGTACTTC | CASSWGGSEQYF
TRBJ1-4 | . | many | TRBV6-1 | TGTGCCAGCACCCCCAGTCTTGCAACTAATGAAAAACTGTTTTTT | CASTPSLATNEKLFF
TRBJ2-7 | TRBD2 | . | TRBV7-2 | TGTGCCAGCAGCTTAGCGGGAGGGCCTCGGTACGAGCAGTACTTC | CASSLAGGPRYEQYF
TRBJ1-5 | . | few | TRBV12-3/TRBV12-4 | TGTGCCAGCAGCCGAGGTTTACGGGGGCTAGTAGGGAATCAGCCCCAGCATTTT | CASSRGLRGLVGNQPQHF
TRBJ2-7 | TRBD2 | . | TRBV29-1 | TGCAGCGGGGGTGGGGGGATAGCGGGAGAGGCCTACGAGCAGTACTTC | CSGGGGIAGEAYEQYF
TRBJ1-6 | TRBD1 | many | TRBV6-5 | TGTGCCAGCAGTTACCGGACAGGGGTCCATTCACCCCTCCACTTT | CASSYRTGVHSPLHF
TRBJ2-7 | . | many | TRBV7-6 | TGTGCCAGCAGCGCCCCCCCTGGACACTCCTACGAGCAGTACTTC | CASSAPPGHSYEQYF
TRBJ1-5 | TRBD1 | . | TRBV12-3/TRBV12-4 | TGTGCCAGCAGGGGGACAGGGGGTAATCAGCCCCAGCATTTT | CASRGTGGNQPQHF
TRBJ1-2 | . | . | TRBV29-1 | TGCAGCGTTGAAGATTCAGGGCAGGGAAGCTATGGCTACACCTTC | CSVEDSGQGSYGYTF
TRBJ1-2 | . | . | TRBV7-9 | TGTGCCAGCAGCACGGGACGGGAGGAGGGCCACACCTTC | CASSTGREEGHTF
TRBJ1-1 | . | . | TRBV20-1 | TGCAGTGCGTGGGACCGAGTGAACACTGAAGCTTTCTTT | CSAWDRVNTEAFF
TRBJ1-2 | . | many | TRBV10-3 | TGTGCCATCAGTGGTAGGGTCCTGGGGCATGGCTACACCTTC | CAISGRVLGHGYTF
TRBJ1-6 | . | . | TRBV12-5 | TGTGCTAGTGGTTTAGGGAATTCACCCCTCCACTTT | CASGLGNSPLHF
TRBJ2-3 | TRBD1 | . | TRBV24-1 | TGTGCCACCAGTGATCCCGGACAGGGGCCCATCACAGATACGCAGTATTTT | CATSDPGQGPITDTQYF
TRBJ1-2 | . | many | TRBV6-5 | TGTGCCAGCAGTATGGCCGATTATGGCTACACCTTC | CASSMADYGYTF